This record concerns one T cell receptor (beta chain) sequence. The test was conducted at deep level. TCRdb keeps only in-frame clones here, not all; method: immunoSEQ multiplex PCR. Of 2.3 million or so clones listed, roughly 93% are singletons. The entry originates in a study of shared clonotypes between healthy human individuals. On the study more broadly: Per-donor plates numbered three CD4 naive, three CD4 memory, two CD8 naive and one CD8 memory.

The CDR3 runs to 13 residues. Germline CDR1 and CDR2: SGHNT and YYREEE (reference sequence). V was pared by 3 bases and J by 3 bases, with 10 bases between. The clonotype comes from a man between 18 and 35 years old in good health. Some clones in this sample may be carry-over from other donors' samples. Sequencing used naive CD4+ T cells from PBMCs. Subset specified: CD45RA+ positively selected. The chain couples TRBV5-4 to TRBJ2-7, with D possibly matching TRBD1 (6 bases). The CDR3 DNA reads TGTGCCAGCAGCTACCAGGACAGCTACGAGCAGTACTTC. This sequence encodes CASSYQDSYEQYF.